Below, 22 T cell receptor beta chains from the same sample are listed, as sequenced in a study of T cell repertoires in cytomegalovirus infection. MiXCR was run by TCRdb on the reads, yielding one entry per CDR3 protein. The data contain about 260,000 distinct CDR3 sequences, roughly an eighth of them singletons. Sequences were obtained from PBMCs. Receptor source: a human donor in good health (CMV status not recorded). Some clones in this sample may be carry-over from other donors' samples.

This chain links TRBV7-9 with TRBJ2-5, with 8 bases lining up with TRBD2. The germline V gene has CDR1 SEHNR and CDR2 FQNEAQ (reference sequence). This CDR3 region has 13 residues. The V and J ends lost 4 bases and 7 bases, in that order; junction bases with no gene match: 5. In nucleotides, the CDR3 is TGTGCCAGCAGCTCAGGACTAGCTGTGACCCAGTACTTC. The encoded protein is CASSSGLAVTQYF.

This clonotype was seen ten or more times. V gene TRBV4-1 combines with J gene TRBJ2-1; 13 bases fit TRBD2. Per the germline V gene, CDR1 is MGHRA and CDR2 is YSYEKL. The CDR3 extends over 19 amino acids. Germline trimming cut 7 bases from V and 0 bases from J; bases unmatched to any gene: 12. The CDR3 is CASTDFGTSGASSYNEQFF. CDR3 coding DNA: TGCGCCAGCACCGACTTCGGGACTAGCGGGGCCAGCTCCTACAATGAGCAGTTCTTC.

This clonotype was counted only a few times. The chain employs TRBV29-1 and TRBJ1-2, with a tentative D call TRBD1 (5 bases). CDR1 is SQVTM and CDR2 is ANQGSEA in the germline V gene. Trimming removed 2 bases from V and 4 bases from J, with 8 bases in between. The CDR3 loop spans 12 amino acids. The CDR3 protein is CSVEPGSYGYTF. The CDR3 DNA sequence: TGCAGCGTTGAACCAGGGTCCTATGGCTACACCTTC.

V usage is TRBV7-9 and J usage is TRBJ2-1; tentative D call: TRBD2 (6 bases). The germline CDR1 and CDR2 sequences are SEHNR and FQNEAQ (reference sequence). Trimming cost V 2 bases and J 7 bases, with 21 bases left between them. CDR3 size: 17 residues. The DNA for the CDR3 is TGTGCCAGCAGCTTATGGAGCGGACTACCGGCTTTTAATGAGCAGTTCTTC. Its translation: CASSLWSGLPAFNEQFF.

This clonotype appeared many times. The CDR3, as DNA: TGTGCCAGCAGCCCTAGTAGCTCCTACGAGCAGTACTTC. This gives the protein CASSPSSSYEQYF. This chain connects TRBV7-2 to TRBJ2-7; D is unclear. The CDR3 sequence is 13 residues long. V lost 5 bases and J 0 bases, leaving 8 bases between the germline ends. Per germline, CDR1 SGHTA and CDR2 FQGNSA.

In its sample, this clonotype was seen many times. The CDR3 DNA follows: TGTGCCAGCAGCCCTGATCCTAGCGGTAGCGCGAACACCGGGGAGCTGTTTTTT. It codes for CASSPDPSGSANTGELFF. The genes are TRBV7-8 and TRBJ2-2, with 7 bases matching TRBD2. Germline CDR1 is SGHVS and CDR2 is FQNEAQ. J was trimmed by 0 bases and V by 5 bases; bases with no gene match: 12. This CDR3 has 18 amino acids.

This clonotype was observed a handful of times. The V call is TRBV10-3, the J call TRBJ2-2; D possibly corresponds to TRBD2 (6 bases). This CDR3 spans 16 amino acids. Germline V gene lookup returns CDR1 ENHRY and CDR2 SYGVKD. V was shortened by 6 bases and J by 0 bases, with 14 bases between the two germline ends. CDR3: CAISQWGDPNTGELFF. The CDR3 region has the DNA TGTGCCATCAGCCAATGGGGGGACCCGAACACCGGGGAGCTGTTTTTT.

This clonotype was counted ten times or more. The genes are TRBV15 and TRBJ2-3; the match to TRBD2 covers 9 bases. This CDR3 region has 16 residues. Germline loops: CDR1 LNHNV, CDR2 YYDKDF (reference sequence). Trimming cost V 5 bases and J 7 bases; bases outside gene matches: 13. Written as DNA, the CDR3 is TGTGCCACCAGCCCAAGCAGGCTAGCGGGGTCGAATACGCAGTATTTT. Amino acids: CATSPSRLAGSNTQYF.

This clonotype was recorded a few times. The J gene is TRBJ2-1, the V gene TRBV18; weak D call: TRBD2 (6 bases). Germline CDR1 is KGHSH and CDR2 is LQKENI. The V end lost 2 bases, the J end lost 0 bases, and 8 bases lay between the germline ends. The CDR3 sequence is 15 residues long. CDR3 amino acids: CASSPMGGSYNEQFF. CDR3 bases: TGTGCCAGCTCACCAATGGGGGGCTCCTACAATGAGCAGTTCTTC.

The chain is built from TRBV7-9 and TRBJ1-1, with unresolved D. V gave up 3 bases and J gave up 0 bases, with 5 bases separating them. Germline V gene data show CDR1 as SEHNR and CDR2 as FQNEAQ (reference sequence). The CDR3 consists of 13 residues. The DNA of the CDR3 is TGTGCCAGCAGCTTTACTTTGAACACTGAAGCTTTCTTT. It is translated as CASSFTLNTEAFF.

J is TRBJ2-7 and V is TRBV14; unclear D gene. Germline lookup yields CDR1 SGHDN and CDR2 FVKESK. The CDR3 covers 13 residues. The ends were cut back, 3 bases at V and 1 base at J, with 7 bases in the middle. CDR3 sequence (DNA): TGTGCCAGCAGCCACATGGGTTCCTACGAGCAGTACTTC. Protein: CASSHMGSYEQYF.

This clonotype was counted a few times. This chain links TRBV20-1 with TRBJ1-5; no firm D call. V was shortened by 5 bases and J by 1 base, with 15 bases between the two germline ends. CDR1 is DFQATT and CDR2 is SNEGSKA in the germline V gene (reference sequence). CDR3 length: 15 residues. CDR3 sequence: CSASDPRSSNQPQHF. CDR3 DNA: TGCAGTGCTTCCGACCCTCGAAGCAGCAATCAGCCCCAGCATTTT.

The rearrangement links TRBV28 to TRBJ1-5; D perhaps matches TRBD1 (6 bases). The ends were cut back, 7 bases at V and 6 bases at J, with 19 bases in the middle. Germline V gives CDR1 MDHEN, CDR2 SYDVKM. This CDR3 region has 15 residues. CDR3 amino acids: CASTLGGAQGQPQHF. The CDR3 DNA follows: TGTGCCAGCACCCTTGGGGGGGCGCAGGGTCAGCCCCAGCATTTT.

This clonotype showed up many times. V gene TRBV28 combines with J gene TRBJ1-5, with 8 bases lining up with TRBD1. CDR3 length equals 15 residues. Per germline, CDR1 MDHEN and CDR2 SYDVKM. With V trimmed by 8 bases and J by 6 bases, 12 bases remained unmatched. The CDR3 sequence: CASRDVTGGGQPQHF. Written as DNA, the CDR3 is TGTGCCAGCCGGGACGTTACAGGGGGTGGTCAGCCCCAGCATTTT.

V and J are TRBV24-1 and TRBJ2-1, with 7 nucleotides matching TRBD1. The CDR3 covers 18 residues. From germline, CDR1 is KGHDR and CDR2 SFDVKD. The J segment lost 10 bases and the V segment lost 7 bases, leaving 24 bases of the junction unmatched. The CDR3 loop is CATRGVGVQGVSCREQFF. CDR3 DNA: TGTGCCACCAGGGGCGTCGGAGTTCAGGGGGTGAGCTGTCGGGAGCAGTTCTTC.

This clonotype has more than one count but fewer than ten. The V gene is TRBV20-1, the J gene TRBJ2-5; 9 bases map to TRBD2. V trimming: 4 bases; J trimming: 3 bases; junction bases outside the gene matches: 0. This CDR3 contains 12 residues. CDR1 and CDR2 (germline): DFQATT, SNEGSKA (reference sequence). CDR3 sequence (DNA): TGCAGTGCTATAGCGGGGGAAGAGACCCAGTACTTC. Protein: CSAIAGEETQYF.

The chain carries TRBV10-3 and TRBJ2-3, with D possibly TRBD1 on 6 matching bases. The V gene's germline CDR1 is ENHRY and CDR2 SYGVKD. V was trimmed by 10 bases and J by 5 bases, leaving 10 bases between them. This CDR3 spans 11 amino acids. The DNA for the CDR3 is TGTGCCACAGAGGGGGTAGATACGCAGTATTTT. Amino acid sequence: CATEGVDTQYF.

This rearrangement joins TRBV6-2 or TRBV6-3 to TRBJ2-5, with 11 bases identical to TRBD2. This CDR3 has 15 residues. V lost 1 base, J lost 3 bases, and 1 base stayed unmatched. Germline loops: CDR1 MNHEY, CDR2 SVGEGT. CDR3 amino acids: CASSYLGLAEETQYF. DNA of the CDR3: TGTGCCAGCAGTTACTTGGGACTAGCGGAAGAGACCCAGTACTTC.

This clonotype was counted at least ten times. This sequence joins TRBV7-2 and TRBJ2-5; possibly TRBD1 or TRBD2 for D (6 bases each). V lost 2 bases and J 3 bases, leaving 10 bases between the germline ends. Looked up from germline, CDR1 is SGHTA and CDR2 is FQGNSA. The CDR3 sequence is 14 residues long. The CDR3 region has the DNA TGTGCCAGCAGCTTAAGGGGGGCAGAAGAGACCCAGTACTTC. Residues: CASSLRGAEETQYF.

This clonotype occurred many times. V and J are TRBV7-2 and TRBJ1-4; D remains ambiguous. The CDR3 is 14 amino acids. The V end lost 2 bases, the J end lost 8 bases, and 12 bases lay between the germline ends. Per germline, CDR1 SGHTA and CDR2 FQGNSA. The CDR3 sequence: CASSLSATGEKLFF. The DNA of the CDR3 is TGTGCCAGCAGCTTAAGCGCAACCGGGGAAAAACTGTTTTTT.

The chain has TRBV2 and TRBJ2-7; TRBD1 matches 7 bases. CDR1 and CDR2 from the germline V gene are SNHLY and FYNNEI. The CDR3 runs to 12 residues. V trimming: 3 bases; J trimming: 11 bases; junction bases outside the gene matches: 7. DNA of the CDR3: TGTGCCAGCAGTGAGGACTTGCAGGGGGAGTACTTC. Translation: CASSEDLQGEYF. Together with reference TRBV2 and TRBJ2-7, the CDR3 gives the full variable domain: EPEVTQTPSHQVTQMGQEVILRCVPISNHLYFYWYRQILGQKVEFLVSFYNNEISEKSEIFDDQFSVERPDGSNFTLKIRSTKLEDSAMYFCASSEDLQGEYFGPGTRLTVT.

This clonotype has at least ten counts. The gene calls are TRBV5-1 and TRBJ2-2; D possibly corresponds to TRBD1 (5 bases). Germline V lookup: CDR1 SGHRS, CDR2 YFSETQ. The CDR3 has 15 amino acids. Trimming cost V 2 bases and J 6 bases, with 14 bases left between them. In nucleotides, the CDR3 is TGCGCCAGCAGCTTCCAGCAGGGAACGTCCGGGGAGCTGTTTTTT. The encoded protein is CASSFQQGTSGELFF. Looking up the rest from reference TRBV5-1 and TRBJ2-2 gives the full variable domain: KAGVTQTPRYLIKTRGQQVTLSCSPISGHRSVSWYQQTPGQGLQFLFEYFSETQRNKGNFPGRFSGRQFSNSRSEMNVSTLELGDSALYLCASSFQQGTSGELFFGEGSRLTVL.